This TCR beta chain appears in the sequencing data of a study of T cell responses to AZD1222 COVID-19 vaccine. For this clone: Its antigen remains unknown.

Study observations and caveats: Increases in Spike-specific TCR breadth and depth were seen after two AZD1222 doses.

Assay: immunoSEQ multiplex PCR; the TCRdb copy retains only in-frame clones and omits some. The sample has approximately 170,000 clones, 87% seen once. Germline V gene data show CDR1 as SGHAT and CDR2 as FQNNGV. J was trimmed by 6 bases and V by 5 bases; bases with no gene match: 7. The CDR3 covers 14 residues. The sample was peripheral blood, taken 28 days after the second AZD1222 dose. The chain carries TRBV11-2 and TRBJ2-7; 10 nucleotides line up with TRBD1. This TCR was recovered from an adult who received the AZD1222 COVID-19 vaccine. CDR3 DNA sequence: TGTGCCAGCAGCGGAGACAGGGGGCTGGGCGAGCAGTACTTC. Its protein product is CASSGDRGLGEQYF.